These 19 T cell receptor beta chains were sequenced from one sample in a study of blood T cell repertoires in COVID-19 (dated by TCRdb to about 2020). Libraries were prepared through the immunoSEQ multiplex PCR assay. The table comes from immuneACCESS by way of TCRdb, which keeps in-frame sequences with V and J called. Part of the clones is missing from these tables; in studies checked, under half for an unresolved V gene and the rest for unknown reasons. The sample has some 60,000 clones on record, around nine tenths of them singletons. The leading ten clones occupy roughly 5.2% of the sample. Sequenced input: peripheral blood. These receptors were obtained from a human donor in a cohort sampled during active COVID-19.

This chain connects TRBV7-9 to TRBJ1-1; 7 positions agree with TRBD1. Germline CDR1 reads SEHNR; CDR2 reads FQNEAQ (reference sequence). This CDR3 is 12 amino acids long. V lost 5 bases, J lost 10 bases, and 7 bases stayed unmatched. CDR3 loop: CASSPTGVGAFF. In DNA form, the CDR3 reads TGTGCCAGCAGCCCTACAGGGGTAGGAGCTTTCTTT.

The chain is built from TRBV7-2 and TRBJ2-7; 7 nucleotides align to TRBD1. The CDR3 sequence is 14 residues long. V dropped 4 bases and J dropped 0; count of bases not matched to a gene: 3. Germline V lookup: CDR1 SGHTA, CDR2 FQGNSA. CDR3 nucleotide sequence: TGTGCCAGCAGCTCTCGACAGGGCTCCTACGAGCAGTACTTC. This codes for CASSSRQGSYEQYF.

In regard to this clone: The sample carries other DNA sequences with the same CDR3. V is TRBV4-1 and J is TRBJ2-5; 8 nucleotides align to TRBD2. The CDR3 covers 15 residues. The germline V gene has CDR1 MGHRA and CDR2 YSYEKL. V was pared by 5 bases and J by 5 bases, with 10 bases of the junction left unmatched. For the CDR3, the DNA is TGCGCCAGCAGCGCGGGGGGACTAGGCGTTGAGACCCAGTACTTC. The encoded protein is CASSAGGLGVETQYF.

The chain joins TRBV12-3 or TRBV12-4 to TRBJ1-2, with a tentative D call TRBD1 (6 bases). This CDR3 has 12 residues. The V gene lost 6 bases and the J gene lost 8 bases, with 13 bases spanning the gap. CDR3: CASRTQGRGYTF. The CDR3 DNA reads TGTGCCAGCAGGACACAGGGCCGCGGCTACACCTTC.

The chain has TRBV4-2 and TRBJ2-1, with D tentatively TRBD2 (5 bases). Trimming removed 3 bases at V and 0 bases at J, with 12 bases between. CDR1 is LGHNA, CDR2 YNFKEQ, per germline. The CDR3 contains 16 residues. The DNA for the CDR3 is TGTGCCAGCAGCCACCCCGGGGAGAGCTCCTACAATGAGCAGTTCTTC. Translated: CASSHPGESSYNEQFF.

CDR3 loop: CAWGGAVWYNSPLHF. CDR3 bases: TGTGCCTGGGGGGGGGCAGTATGGTATAATTCACCCCTCCACTTT. The chain recombines TRBV30 with TRBJ1-6; D is perhaps TRBD1 (6 bases). With 5 bases removed from V and 4 bases from J, the gap between germline ends came to 15 bases. Germline loops: CDR1 GTSNPN, CDR2 SVGIG (reference sequence). This CDR3 region has 15 residues.

This chain connects TRBV7-9 to TRBJ1-2; perhaps TRBD1 as D (6 bases). Germline loops: CDR1 SEHNR, CDR2 FQNEAQ (reference sequence). The CDR3 has 12 residues. Trimming took off 4 bases at V and 7 bases at J, with 10 bases between the two ends. CDR3 region: CASSSRGGGYTF. The CDR3 region has the DNA TGTGCCAGCAGCTCGAGGGGGGGTGGCTACACCTTC.

The chain has TRBV3-1 (or the pseudogene TRBV3-2) and TRBJ1-2; 8 nucleotides align to TRBD1. This CDR3 spans 13 amino acids. Germline V gene sequence: CDR1 LGHDT, CDR2 YNNKEL (reference sequence). Germline trimming cut 1 base from V and 7 bases from J; bases unmatched to any gene: 2. For the CDR3, the DNA is TGTGCCAGCAGCCAAGTACAGGGGGGTGGCTACACCTTC. This codes for CASSQVQGGGYTF.

J is TRBJ2-3 and V is TRBV3-1 (or the pseudogene TRBV3-2), with a weak D call TRBD1 (6 bases). The germline V gene has CDR1 LGHDT and CDR2 YNNKEL (reference sequence). V dropped 1 base and J dropped 11 bases, with 25 bases sitting between them. This CDR3 spans 17 amino acids. Here the CDR3 reads CASSQALAGARAEVQYF. CDR3 DNA sequence: TGTGCCAGCAGCCAAGCGTTGGCAGGGGCCCGCGCTGAGGTGCAGTATTTT.

The V and J genes are TRBV27 and TRBJ1-2; 7 nucleotides match TRBD1. The CDR3 spans 15 residues. V shed 3 bases and J 2 bases; nucleotides not matched to a gene: 6. Germline V gene sequence: CDR1 MNHEY, CDR2 SMNVEV (reference sequence). DNA for the CDR3: TGTGCCAGCAGTTTCTCCGGGACAGCAAACTATGGCTACACCTTC. Its translation: CASSFSGTANYGYTF.

The chain employs TRBV7-2 and TRBJ2-2, with D perhaps TRBD1 (6 bases). This CDR3 is 14 amino acids long. Per germline, CDR1 SGHTA and CDR2 FQGNSA. With 1 base removed from V and 7 bases from J, the gap between germline ends came to 10 bases. In DNA form, the CDR3 reads TGTGCCAGCAGCTTAGAACAGGGTGGCGGGGAGCTGTTTTTT. It is translated as CASSLEQGGGELFF.

This chain joins TRBV6-5 and TRBJ2-7; 9 bases fit TRBD1. Trimming removed 6 bases from V and 7 bases from J; junction bases left unmatched: 7. Germline V gene data show CDR1 as MNHEY and CDR2 as SVGAGI. There are 13 residues in the CDR3. The CDR3 DNA sequence: TGTGCCAGCAGGCTACAGGGGGCGCGGGAGCAGTACTTC. Residues: CASRLQGAREQYF.

The rearrangement uses TRBV16 and TRBJ1-2; 8 nucleotides match TRBD1. The germline gives CDR1 KGHSY, CDR2 FQNENV. The junction had 2 bases not matched to a gene; V was cut back by 4 bases and J by 7 bases. This CDR3 comprises 12 residues. CDR3 in amino acids: CASSPGQGGYTF. The CDR3 DNA reads as TGTGCCAGCAGCCCCGGACAGGGTGGCTACACCTTC.

CDR3 in DNA: TGTGCCAGCAGTTCACCCCCAGCCTACGAGCAGTACTTC. Translating gives CASSSPPAYEQYF. The V call is TRBV27, the J call TRBJ2-7; D call uncertain. The ends were cut back, 4 bases at V and 2 bases at J, with 9 bases in the middle. The CDR3 has 13 amino acids. Germline lookup yields CDR1 MNHEY and CDR2 SMNVEV (reference sequence).

This chain connects TRBV29-1 to TRBJ2-5, with 8 bases identical to TRBD1. Losses at the gene ends were 3 bases for V and 1 base for J; bases not matched to a gene: 7. This CDR3 comprises 15 residues. The germline gives CDR1 SQVTM, CDR2 ANQGSEA. Here the CDR3 reads CSVDNNRGSQETQYF. CDR3 DNA sequence: TGCAGCGTTGATAATAACAGGGGGTCCCAAGAGACCCAGTACTTC.

This clone was counted only a few times. V is TRBV16 and J is TRBJ1-5; TRBD1 aligns across 7 bases. Germline V gene data show CDR1 as KGHSY and CDR2 as FQNENV. The ends lost 2 bases at V and 5 bases at J; junction bases unmatched: 3. CDR3 length: 14 residues. Written as DNA, the CDR3 is TGTGCCAGCAGCCAAACAGGGGAACATCAGCCCCAGCATTTT. Protein product: CASSQTGEHQPQHF.

V gene TRBV18 combines with J gene TRBJ1-4, with D possibly TRBD1 on 5 matching bases. CDR3 length: 15 residues. V was clipped by 3 bases and J by 5 bases, with 13 bases between them. Germline V gene lookup returns CDR1 KGHSH and CDR2 LQKENI. This chain's CDR3 is CASSPGLTPNEKLFF. DNA for the CDR3: TGTGCCAGCTCACCGGGACTTACGCCAAATGAAAAACTGTTTTTT. Full variable domain (remainder filled in from reference TRBV18 and TRBJ1-4): NAGVMQNPRHLVRRRGQEARLRCSPMKGHSHVYWYRQLPEEGLKFMVYLQKENIIDESGMPKERFSAEFPKEGPSILRIQQVVRGDSAAYFCASSPGLTPNEKLFFGSGTQLSVL.

The chain uses TRBV19 and TRBJ1-5; unclear D gene. The germline V gene has CDR1 LNHDA and CDR2 SQIVND (reference sequence). V lost 6 bases and J 0 bases, leaving 9 bases between the germline ends. The CDR3 is made up of 14 amino acids. CDR3 DNA sequence: TGTGCCAGTAGGAGGCGTTATAGCAATCAGCCCCAGCATTTT. Encoded protein: CASRRRYSNQPQHF.

The chain uses TRBV12-3 or TRBV12-4 and TRBJ2-5; TRBD2 aligns across 7 bases. V trimming: 3 bases; J trimming: 9 bases; junction bases outside the gene matches: 7. This CDR3 is built from 13 residues. The CDR3 DNA reads as TGTGCCAGCAGTTTGGGACGCCGGGGGGCCCAGTACTTC. This codes for CASSLGRRGAQYF.